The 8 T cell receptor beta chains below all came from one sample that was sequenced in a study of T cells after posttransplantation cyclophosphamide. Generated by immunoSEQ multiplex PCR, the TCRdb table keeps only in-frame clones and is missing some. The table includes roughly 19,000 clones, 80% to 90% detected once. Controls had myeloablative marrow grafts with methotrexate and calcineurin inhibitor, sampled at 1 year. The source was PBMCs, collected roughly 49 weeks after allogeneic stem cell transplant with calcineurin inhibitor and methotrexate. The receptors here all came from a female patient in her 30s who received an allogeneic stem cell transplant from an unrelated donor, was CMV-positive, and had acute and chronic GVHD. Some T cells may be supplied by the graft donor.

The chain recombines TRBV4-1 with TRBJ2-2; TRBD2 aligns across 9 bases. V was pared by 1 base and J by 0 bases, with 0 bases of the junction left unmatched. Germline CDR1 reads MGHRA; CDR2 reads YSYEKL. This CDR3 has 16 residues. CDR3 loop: CASSQVAGANTGELFF. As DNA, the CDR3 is TGCGCCAGCAGCCAAGTAGCGGGGGCGAACACCGGGGAGCTGTTTTTT.

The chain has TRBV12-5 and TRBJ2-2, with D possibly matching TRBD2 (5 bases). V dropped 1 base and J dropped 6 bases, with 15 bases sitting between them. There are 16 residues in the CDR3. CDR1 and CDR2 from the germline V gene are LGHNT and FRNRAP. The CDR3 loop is CASGLGSGNGPGELFF. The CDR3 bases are TGTGCTAGTGGTTTGGGATCCGGGAACGGACCCGGGGAGCTGTTTTTT.

The CDR3 sequence: CASSYPHGGSEAFF. Written as DNA, the CDR3 is TGTGCCAGCAGTTACCCACACGGCGGCTCTGAAGCTTTCTTT. The rearrangement joins TRBV6-5 to TRBJ1-1; D call uncertain. The CDR3 is 14 amino acids. V was cut by 2 bases and J by 6 bases, with 13 bases left in between. The V gene's germline CDR1 is MNHEY and CDR2 SVGAGI.

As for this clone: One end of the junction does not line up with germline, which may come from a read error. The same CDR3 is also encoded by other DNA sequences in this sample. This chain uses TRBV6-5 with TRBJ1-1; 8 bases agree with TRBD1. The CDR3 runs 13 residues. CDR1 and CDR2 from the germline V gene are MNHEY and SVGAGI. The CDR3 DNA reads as TGTGCCAGCAGTTACGACAGGGGCACTGAGGCTTTCTTT. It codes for CASSYDRGTEAFF.

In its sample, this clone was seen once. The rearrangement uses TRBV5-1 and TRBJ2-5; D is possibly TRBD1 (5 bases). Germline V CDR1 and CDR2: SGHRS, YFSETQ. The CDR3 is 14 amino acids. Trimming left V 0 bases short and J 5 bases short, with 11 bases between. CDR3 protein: CASSLAGLDETQYF. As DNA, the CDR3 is TGCGCCAGCAGCTTGGCAGGGCTGGACGAGACCCAGTACTTC.

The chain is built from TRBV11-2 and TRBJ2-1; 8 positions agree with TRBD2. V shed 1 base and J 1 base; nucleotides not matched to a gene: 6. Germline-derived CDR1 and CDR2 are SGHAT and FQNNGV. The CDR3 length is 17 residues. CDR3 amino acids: CASSLGGRGRSYNEQFF. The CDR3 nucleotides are TGTGCCAGCAGCTTAGGGGGCCGCGGGAGGTCCTACAATGAGCAGTTCTTC.

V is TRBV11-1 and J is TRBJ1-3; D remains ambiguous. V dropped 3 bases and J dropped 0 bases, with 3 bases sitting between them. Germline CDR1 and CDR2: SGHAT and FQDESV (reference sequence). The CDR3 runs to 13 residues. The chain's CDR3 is CASSFSSGNTIYF. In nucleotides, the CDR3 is TGTGCCAGCAGCTTCTCCTCTGGAAACACCATATATTTT.

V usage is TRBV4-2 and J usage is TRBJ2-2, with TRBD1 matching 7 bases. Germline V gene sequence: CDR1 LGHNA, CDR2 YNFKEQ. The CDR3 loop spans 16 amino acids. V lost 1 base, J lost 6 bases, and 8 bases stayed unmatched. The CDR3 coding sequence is TGTGCCAGCAGCCAAGCAGGGGGAGTAGGCTCCGGGGAGCTGTTTTTT. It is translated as CASSQAGGVGSGELFF.